This T cell receptor (beta chain) emerged from a study of shared clonotypes between healthy human individuals. Whole-study findings and limits: Rarefaction revealed incomplete sorted-subset sequencing despite large depth. Blood alone was sampled, and tissue repertoires likely differ. Sharing across a few donors was seen in 4% to 6.5% of naive CD4 clonotypes.

V gave up 9 bases and J gave up 2 bases, with 22 bases separating them. CDR1 is MDHEN, CDR2 SYDVKM, per germline. The CDR3 consists of 17 residues. As for this clone: The antigen remains unidentified.

Per the original data handling: Quality scores were absent from the junction-only immunoSEQ sequences, so filtering differed. Using immunoSEQ multiplex PCR, the repertoire was profiled, and TCRdb retains in-frame clones only, with some absent. That table gives V, J and clone size, and the DNA gave D and trimming. The table records around 2.5 million clones, 90% to 95% of them present only once. The sequenced material came from naive CD4+ T cells from PBMCs. Specified subset: CD45RA+ positively selected. The chain uses TRBV28 and TRBJ2-2, with D possibly matching TRBD2 (6 bases). The clonotype comes from a man aged 18 to 30 in good health. Some clones in this sample may be carry-over from other donors' samples. The CDR3 DNA sequence: TGTGCCAGTCTACGCGGCGGGGCGATTGTTAACACCGGGGAGCTGTTTTTT. Translation gives CASLRGGAIVNTGELFF.